These 11 T cell receptor beta chains originate from one sample sequenced in a study of T cell responses to AZD1222 COVID-19 vaccine. Produced via immunoSEQ multiplex PCR; TCRdb's table is partial and in-frame only. The table includes tens of thousands of clones, roughly 85% detected once. Sequencing was performed on peripheral blood, taken 28 days after the second AZD1222 dose. These TCRs come from an adult who received the AZD1222 COVID-19 vaccine.

The chain couples TRBV4-2 to TRBJ2-1; 7 bases are a match to TRBD1. After removal of 2 bases from V and 9 bases from J, the junction contained 10 bases not matched to a gene. The CDR3 has 15 amino acids. In germline, CDR1 is LGHNA, CDR2 YNFKEQ. The CDR3 nucleotides read TGTGCCAGCAGCCAACGATCCCAGGGGGTGGGTGAGCAGTTCTTC. The encoded protein is CASSQRSQGVGEQFF.

The chain combines TRBV7-6 with TRBJ2-1; D is undetermined. Trimming left V 4 bases short and J 1 base short, with 11 bases between. The CDR3 is 15 amino acids. CDR1 and CDR2 from the germline V gene are SGHVS and FNYEAQ. CDR3 coding DNA: TGTGCCAGCAGCTCTCCCGACAAGTCCTACAATGAGCAGTTCTTC. It is translated as CASSSPDKSYNEQFF. The variable domain in full, with the rest retrieved from reference TRBV7-6 and TRBJ2-1, is GAGVSQSPRYKVTKRGQDVALRCDPISGHVSLYWYRQALGQGPEFLTYFNYEAQQDKSGLPNDRFSAERPEGSISTLTIQRTEQRDSAMYRCASSSPDKSYNEQFFGPGTRLTVL.

The chain recombines TRBV6-5 with TRBJ2-2; 7 bases map to TRBD1. The V segment lost 2 bases and the J segment 5 bases; nucleotides outside the gene matches: 5. Germline CDR1 reads MNHEY; CDR2 reads SVGAGI. CDR3 length: 15 residues. The CDR3 spells CASSYHTGVTGELFF. In DNA form, the CDR3 reads TGTGCCAGCAGTTACCACACAGGGGTTACCGGGGAGCTGTTTTTT.

The chain joins TRBV29-1 to TRBJ1-1, with 9 nucleotides matching TRBD1. CDR3 length: 14 residues. The trim removed 6 bases at V and 5 bases at J, leaving 10 bases unmatched. Germline V gene data show CDR1 as SQVTM and CDR2 as ANQGSEA. In nucleotides, the CDR3 is TGCAGCGTGGACGATGGGACAGGGAGGACTGAAGCTTTCTTT. Translating gives CSVDDGTGRTEAFF.

The chain links TRBV27 to TRBJ2-7; perhaps TRBD2 as D (6 bases). CDR1 and CDR2 from the germline V gene are MNHEY and SMNVEV (reference sequence). The ends were cut back, 3 bases at V and 2 bases at J, with 11 bases in the middle. This CDR3 contains 14 residues. CDR3 sequence: CASSLGGGAYEQYF. The DNA for the CDR3 is TGTGCCAGCAGTTTGGGAGGAGGGGCCTACGAGCAGTACTTC.

This clone was found a few times. The V call is TRBV27, the J call TRBJ1-4, with D tentatively TRBD1 (5 bases). The length of the CDR3 is 17 residues. Trimming stripped 2 bases from V and 0 bases from J, with 13 bases between. From germline, CDR1 is MNHEY and CDR2 SMNVEV (reference sequence). The CDR3 is CASSLVTPGPTNEKLFF. The CDR3 coding sequence is TGTGCCAGCAGTTTAGTTACGCCGGGACCAACTAATGAAAAACTGTTTTTT.

The gene calls are TRBV5-1 and TRBJ2-3; 7 positions agree with TRBD2. From germline, CDR1 is SGHRS and CDR2 YFSETQ. The CDR3 loop spans 17 amino acids. Trimming at V came to 0 bases and at J to 0 bases, leaving 7 bases not matched to a gene. CDR3 amino acids: CASSLDTLAVSTDTQYF. As DNA, the CDR3 is TGCGCCAGCAGCTTGGACACTCTAGCGGTTAGCACAGATACGCAGTATTTT.

The chain couples TRBV12-3 or TRBV12-4 to TRBJ1-2; D not certain. CDR3 length: 12 amino acids. V lost 10 bases to trimming and J lost 4 bases, with 13 bases between them. The chain's CDR3 is CATMRAVYGYTF. Written as DNA, the CDR3 is TGTGCCACCATGAGGGCCGTCTATGGCTACACCTTC.

This clone was observed a few times. This chain joins TRBV7-9 and TRBJ1-1; D is uncertain. CDR1 is SEHNR, CDR2 FQNEAQ, per germline (reference sequence). Trimming stripped 8 bases from V and 4 bases from J, with 8 bases between. The CDR3 spans 11 residues. CDR3 region: CASEAGTEAFF. The CDR3 bases are TGTGCCAGCGAGGCGGGCACTGAAGCTTTCTTT.

The chain has TRBV15 and TRBJ2-1, with 8 bases identical to TRBD2. Germline trimming cut 7 bases from V and 2 bases from J; bases unmatched to any gene: 10. CDR1 is LNHNV, CDR2 YYDKDF, per germline (reference sequence). This CDR3 has 16 amino acids. The DNA for the CDR3 is TGTGCCACCATACCCGGGGCTAGCGGGCCCTACAATGAGCAGTTCTTC. Translating gives CATIPGASGPYNEQFF.

This clone came up once. The chain employs TRBV10-3 and TRBJ2-5; 7 bases are a match to TRBD1. The length of the CDR3 is 14 residues. Germline V gene sequence: CDR1 ENHRY, CDR2 SYGVKD. Unmatched junction bases numbered 4, after V lost 4 bases and J lost 2 bases. The DNA of the CDR3 is TGTGCCATCAGTGGGAACAGGGGTCAAGAGACCCAGTACTTC. Protein sequence: CAISGNRGQETQYF.